The source of this T cell receptor beta chain is a study of blood T cell repertoires in COVID-19. Authors' processing steps: From reference gene primer amplification, estimates of nucleated cell counts were derived. TCRdb keeps only in-frame clones here, not all; method: immunoSEQ multiplex PCR. The D gene and trimming were derived from the DNA, and the V and J assignments and clone size from that table. The sample consists of some 320,000 clones, roughly nine tenths of them appearing once. Cohort allocation depended upon clinical history that participants reported. The V gene's germline CDR1 is SGHNT and CDR2 YENEEA. V was shortened by 4 bases and J by 5 bases, with 6 bases between the two germline ends. This CDR3 is built from 12 residues.

The sequenced sample consisted of PBMCs or T cells enriched from blood (not recorded which). V usage is TRBV11-3 and J usage is TRBJ2-1; the D is unclear. This receptor was taken from a man in his sixties who had recovered from COVID-19. The CDR3 loop reads CASSYPNNEQFF. CDR3 bases: TGTGCCAGCAGCTACCCTAACAATGAGCAGTTCTTC.